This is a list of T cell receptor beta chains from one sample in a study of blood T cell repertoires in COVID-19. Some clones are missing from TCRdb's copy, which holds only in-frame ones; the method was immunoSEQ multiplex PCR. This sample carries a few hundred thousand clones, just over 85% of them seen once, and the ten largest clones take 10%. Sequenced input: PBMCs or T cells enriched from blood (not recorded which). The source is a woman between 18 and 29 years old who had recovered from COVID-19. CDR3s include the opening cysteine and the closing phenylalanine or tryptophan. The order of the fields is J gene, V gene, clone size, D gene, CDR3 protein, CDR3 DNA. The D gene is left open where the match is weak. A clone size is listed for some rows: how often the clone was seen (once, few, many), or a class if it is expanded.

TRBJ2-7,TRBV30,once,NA,CAWSRTGLREQYF,TGTGCCTGGAGTAGAACAGGCCTACGGGAGCAGTACTTC
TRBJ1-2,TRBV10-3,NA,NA,CAISERQGGYGYTF,TGTGCCATCAGTGAGCGGCAGGGAGGCTATGGCTACACCTTC
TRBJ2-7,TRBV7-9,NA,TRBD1,CASSATGTGVDEQYF,TGTGCCAGCAGCGCTACCGGGACAGGAGTCGACGAGCAGTACTTC
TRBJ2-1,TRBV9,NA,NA,CASSGRLLSASNEQFF,TGTGCCAGCAGCGGGAGACTTCTCTCCGCATCAAATGAGCAGTTCTTC
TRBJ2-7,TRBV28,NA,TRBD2,CASSSPGTRTGYEQYF,TGTGCCAGCAGTTCCCCCGGGACTAGGACGGGCTACGAGCAGTACTTC
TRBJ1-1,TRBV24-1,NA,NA,CATSEGGNTEAFF,TGTGCCACCAGTGAAGGAGGGAACACTGAAGCTTTCTTT
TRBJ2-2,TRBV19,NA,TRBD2,CASSVWASGRAGELFF,TGTGCCAGTAGTGTCTGGGCTAGCGGGAGAGCCGGGGAGCTGTTTTTT
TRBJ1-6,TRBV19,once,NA,CASSMREGPLHF,TGTGCCAGTAGTATGAGGGAAGGACCCCTCCACTTT
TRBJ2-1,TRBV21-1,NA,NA,CASSTLGTSGGAIEQFF,TGTGCCAGCAGCACTCTCGGGACTAGCGGGGGGGCCATTGAGCAGTTCTTC
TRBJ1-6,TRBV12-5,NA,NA,CASGLALPSYNSPLHF,TGTGCTAGTGGTTTGGCCCTCCCCTCCTATAATTCACCCCTCCACTTT
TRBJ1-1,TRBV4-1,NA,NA,CASSLNRPADTEAFF,TGCGCCAGCAGCCTTAACAGGCCGGCGGACACTGAAGCTTTCTTT
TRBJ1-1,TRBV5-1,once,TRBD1,CASSWNTGVPEAFF,TGCGCCAGCAGCTGGAATACAGGGGTACCTGAAGCTTTCTTT
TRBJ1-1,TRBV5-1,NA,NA,CASSAVTASTEAFF,TGCGCCAGCAGCGCCGTGACAGCTTCCACTGAAGCTTTCTTT
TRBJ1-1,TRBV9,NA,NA,CASSALTGVNTEAFF,TGTGCCAGCAGCGCATTGACGGGTGTGAACACTGAAGCTTTCTTT
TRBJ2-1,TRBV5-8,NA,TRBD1,CASSQGAPNEQFF,TGTGCCAGCAGCCAGGGGGCTCCCAATGAGCAGTTCTTC
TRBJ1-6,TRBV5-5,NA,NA,CASSSGSYNSPLHF,TGTGCCAGCAGCTCCGGGTCTTATAATTCACCCCTCCACTTT
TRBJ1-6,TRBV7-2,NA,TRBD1,CASSLARGRSVNSPLHF,TGTGCCAGCAGCTTGGCGAGGGGGCGCTCCGTTAATTCACCCCTCCACTTT
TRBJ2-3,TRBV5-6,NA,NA,CASSYRENTQYF,TGTGCCAGCAGTTACAGGGAAAATACGCAGTATTTT
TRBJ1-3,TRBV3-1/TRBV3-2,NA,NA,CASSVREFGNTIYF,TGTGCCAGCAGCGTACGGGAATTTGGAAACACCATATATTTT
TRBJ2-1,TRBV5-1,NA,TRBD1,CASSSDRGSYNEQFF,TGCGCCAGCAGCTCCGACAGGGGGTCCTACAATGAGCAGTTCTTC